This T cell receptor (beta chain) was captured by sequencing in a study of CD8 T cells in ankylosing spondylitis. This clonotype was seen more than once but under ten times. Its antigen is still unknown. Whole-study results and caveats: Within matched ankylosing spondylitis synovial fluid, disease-linked clones were reportedly significantly enriched. One TCR beta motif, made up of under ten highly homologous variants, appeared characteristic of ankylosing spondylitis blood. Relatively rare in peripheral blood, disease-linked clones were also CD8+.

The CDR3 contains 22 residues. The germline V and J ends were trimmed by 4 bases and 8 bases, with 42 bases remaining between them. Germline V gene data show CDR1 as SGHRS and CDR2 as YFSETQ. From the 5' RACE reads, TCRdb called clonotypes with MiXCR, one entry per CDR3 protein. The repertoire holds 220,000 or so distinct CDR3 sequences, with around 19% as singletons. The chain carries TRBV5-1 and TRBJ1-2; maybe TRBD1 (6 bases). The clonotype originates from a male donor with ankylosing spondylitis. Material for sequencing was blood, either unsorted or a sorted T cell fraction (not recorded which). CDR3 in DNA: TGCGCCAGCAGCCCGGCCGGGGGCAGAACTACTTCTCTTATAACTATGGAGAAAGGCTACACCTTC. Translated, it gives CASSPAGGRTTSLITMEKGYTF. Drawing the rest from reference TRBV5-1 and TRBJ1-2, the complete variable domain is KAGVTQTPRYLIKTRGQQVTLSCSPISGHRSVSWYQQTPGQGLQFLFEYFSETQRNKGNFPGRFSGRQFSNSRSEMNVSTLELGDSALYLCASSPAGGRTTSLITMEKGYTFGSGTRLTVV.